This T cell receptor beta chain stems from a study of regulatory T cells in long-lasting Graves disease. This sample's time point: persistent/refractory GD, antithyroid drugs over 5 years with positive TRAb. With RNA extracted from PBMCs as input, the TCR library was made. Enrollment of patients was through an endocrinology department in Xi'an, China. This clonotype was picked up a small number of times. The CDR3 has 15 residues. Looked up from germline, CDR1 is SNHLY and CDR2 is FYNNEI. The V end lost 4 bases, the J end lost 1 base, and 13 bases lay between the germline ends. Construction of the TCR beta libraries employed iRepertoire HTBI primers in conjunction with Arm-PCR of CDR3 regions. TCRdb analysed the multiplex PCR reads with MiXCR anew, one entry per CDR3 protein. Altogether fewer than 400,000 distinct CDR3 sequences are present, around 20% being singletons, with the ten largest covering just under 30%.

The material was peripheral blood mononuclear cells (PBMCs), obtained when the disease was refractory, from a patient treated with antithyroid drugs. The chain couples TRBV2 to TRBJ1-1, with D hard to call. The sequence was obtained from a female donor with Graves disease. CDR3 sequence: CASSAPPGRNTEAFF. The CDR3 DNA follows: TGTGCCAGCAGTGCGCCCCCCGGAAGGAACACTGAAGCTTTCTTT.